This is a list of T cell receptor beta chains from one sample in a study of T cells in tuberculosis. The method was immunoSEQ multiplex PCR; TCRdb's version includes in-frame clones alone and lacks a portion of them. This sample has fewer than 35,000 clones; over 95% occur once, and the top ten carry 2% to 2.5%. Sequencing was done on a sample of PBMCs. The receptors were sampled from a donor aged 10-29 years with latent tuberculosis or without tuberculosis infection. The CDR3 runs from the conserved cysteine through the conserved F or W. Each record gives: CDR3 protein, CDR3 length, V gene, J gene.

CASSMDTATNEKLFF	15	TRBV19	TRBJ1-4
CSVDRGYEQYF	11	TRBV29-1	TRBJ2-7
CALGGGERGSYNEQFF	16	TRBV2	TRBJ2-1
CASSLQGSSYEQYF	14	TRBV6-5	TRBJ2-7
CASSPGGDTEAFF	13	TRBV5-4	TRBJ1-1
CAISRGRRTGELFF	14	TRBV10-3	TRBJ2-2
CASSWTPNTEAFF	13	TRBV6-5	TRBJ1-1
CSVGRAGRSTEAFF	14	TRBV29-1	TRBJ1-1
CASSPLTGELFF	12	TRBV18	TRBJ2-2
CASSSSGGGDTQYF	14	TRBV11-2	TRBJ2-3
CSVALVSTEAFF	12	TRBV29-1	TRBJ1-1
CASSSAGFGATNEKLFF	17	TRBV7-9	TRBJ1-4
CASSDSDRGGELFF	14	TRBV6-4	TRBJ2-2
CASIEARGFHEQFF	14	TRBV5-1	TRBJ2-1
CASRRQGGYTF	11	TRBV6-5	TRBJ1-2
CASSPTDSYYGYTF	14	TRBV28	TRBJ1-2
CASSSERALPTDTQYF	16	TRBV2	TRBJ2-3
CASSHPGGENTGELFF	16	TRBV4-1	TRBJ2-2
CASSFGGTGANVLTF	15	TRBV28	TRBJ2-6
CASSKLTGGEAFF	13	TRBV5-5	TRBJ1-1
CASSLVKGTGWVNTEAFF	18	TRBV7-9	TRBJ1-1
CASSPRDRGLLMNTEAFF	18	TRBV27	TRBJ1-1
CASSLWTYNTGELFF	15	TRBV7-2	TRBJ2-2
CASSRDRAGNTIYF	14	TRBV6-6	TRBJ1-3
CASSSFRQWTGISYEQYF	18	TRBV11-2	TRBJ2-7
CARSSGIYNEQFF	13	TRBV6-4	TRBJ2-1
CASSLGTVAKNIQYF	15	TRBV7-8	TRBJ2-4
CASSLWQGANVYEQYF	16	TRBV5-5	TRBJ2-7
CASSLAAGTTYEQYF	15	TRBV7-2	TRBJ2-7
CASSPFVGPGGLMALGANVLTF	22	TRBV18	TRBJ2-6
CASSSVDTAYEQYF	14	TRBV7-9	TRBJ2-7
CASSHWRGPKNYGYTF	16	TRBV6-5	TRBJ1-2
CASAGHLNYGYTF	13	TRBV27	TRBJ1-2
CASSLDGTGLNTEAFF	16	TRBV11-2	TRBJ1-1
CASSEVATTQYF	12	TRBV28	TRBJ2-5
CASSPTGGATEAFF	14	TRBV27	TRBJ1-1
CASSPGGFTGELFF	14	TRBV9	TRBJ2-2
CASSVAVGGNTEAFF	15	TRBV9	TRBJ1-1
CASSPQRDSMNEQFF	15	TRBV18	TRBJ2-1
CASSQERGDTQYF	13	TRBV4-3	TRBJ2-3
CASSLASRRSETQYF	15	TRBV7-9	TRBJ2-5
CASSRQMNTEAFF	13	TRBV2	TRBJ1-1
CASSQDAGGGTEAFF	15	TRBV4-1	TRBJ1-1
CAIRGTSGGTDTQYF	15	TRBV10-3	TRBJ2-3
CASSQVTSGIEQFF	14	TRBV14	TRBJ2-1